One and the same sample provided the 20 T cell receptor beta chains below, sequenced in a study of T cell responses to AZD1222 COVID-19 vaccine. Sequencing was performed with immunoSEQ multiplex PCR; in TCRdb, only in-frame clones are kept and a portion is missing. The sample holds 95,000 to 150,000 clones, about 88% seen once. The source was peripheral blood, collected on day 0 of AZD1222 vaccination. The receptor source for this set is an adult in good health.

The V call is TRBV27, the J call TRBJ1-5; the D is unclear. The CDR3 runs to 14 residues. Germline V lookup: CDR1 MNHEY, CDR2 SMNVEV (reference sequence). Trimming stripped 5 bases from V and 2 bases from J, with 10 bases between. The CDR3 sequence is CASSVYKGNQPQHF. The CDR3, as DNA: TGTGCCAGCAGTGTCTACAAGGGCAATCAGCCCCAGCATTTT.

The chain links TRBV4-2 to TRBJ1-6; weak D call: TRBD1 (5 bases). The V gene's germline CDR1 is LGHNA and CDR2 YNFKEQ. Trimming took 1 base from V and 7 from J, leaving 11 bases between them. CDR3 length: 15 residues. CDR3 sequence reads: CASSQVPGANSPLHF. The DNA of the CDR3 is TGTGCCAGCAGCCAAGTTCCTGGGGCCAATTCACCCCTCCACTTT.

This rearrangement joins TRBV5-4 to TRBJ2-7; TRBD2 is a possible D gene (6 bases). The CDR3 has 13 amino acids. From germline, CDR1 is SGHNT and CDR2 YYREEE (reference sequence). V gave up 1 base and J gave up 7 bases, with 12 bases separating them. CDR3 residues: CASSLPSRGEQYF. CDR3 nucleotides: TGTGCCAGCAGCTTGCCCTCCCGGGGGGAGCAGTACTTC.

This clone was counted once. V and J are TRBV7-3 and TRBJ2-7; 8 bases fit TRBD1. From germline, CDR1 is SGHTA and CDR2 FQGTGA. The CDR3 sequence is 15 residues long. V was pared by 4 bases and J by 3 bases, with 8 bases of the junction left unmatched. The CDR3 reads CASSYTGGGVYEQYF. In DNA form, the CDR3 reads TGTGCCAGCAGCTATACAGGGGGTGGAGTCTACGAGCAGTACTTC.

The genes are TRBV5-8 and TRBJ2-7; 9 bases are shared with TRBD2. The V gene's germline CDR1 is SGHTS and CDR2 YDEGEE. The CDR3 is made up of 15 amino acids. V lost 3 bases and J lost 3; bases outside the gene matches: 7. The CDR3 DNA follows: TGTGCCAGCAGCTGGAGTAGCGGGAGTTACTACGAGCAGTACTTC. It yields the protein CASSWSSGSYYEQYF.

The V gene is TRBV10-3, the J gene TRBJ2-1; 7 bases match TRBD1. The germline CDR1 and CDR2 sequences are ENHRY and SYGVKD. V lost 2 bases to trimming and J lost 12 bases; unmatched junction nucleotides: 7. This CDR3 region has 13 residues. The CDR3 spells CAISETTTGVQFF. CDR3 DNA sequence: TGTGCCATCAGTGAGACCACTACAGGGGTGCAGTTCTTC.

The chain is built from TRBV30 and TRBJ2-3, with no clear D. Trimming removed 3 bases from V and 0 bases from J, with 16 bases in between. This CDR3 is 16 amino acids long. Germline V lookup: CDR1 GTSNPN, CDR2 SVGIG (reference sequence). CDR3 nucleotide sequence: TGTGCCTGGAGAATGAGCCGCGTTTCTAGCACAGATACGCAGTATTTT. It encodes CAWRMSRVSSTDTQYF.

The genes are TRBV6-5 and TRBJ2-1; no clear D. Looked up from germline, CDR1 is MNHEY and CDR2 is SVGAGI. Trimming removed 3 bases from V and 6 bases from J, with 9 bases in between. The CDR3 runs to 13 residues. The CDR3 bases are TGTGCCAGCAGTTATGGACGGCTCAATGAGCAGTTCTTC. It is translated as CASSYGRLNEQFF.

The chain carries TRBV5-6 and TRBJ1-2; D ambiguous. Germline V gene sequence: CDR1 SGHDT, CDR2 YYEEEE. This CDR3 region has 16 residues. V was trimmed by 4 bases and J by 5 bases, leaving 21 bases between them. The chain's CDR3 is CASSSTQLGEGYGYTF. The DNA of the CDR3 is TGTGCCAGCAGCAGTACCCAACTCGGGGAAGGGTATGGCTACACCTTC.

This chain joins TRBV9 and TRBJ2-7; 12 positions agree with TRBD2. Germline lookup yields CDR1 SGDLS and CDR2 YYNGEE. With V trimmed by 2 bases and J by 2 bases, 5 bases remained unmatched. The CDR3 totals 16 residues. The CDR3 nucleotides are TGTGCCAGCAGCGTGGGGCTAGCGGGGGGGACCTACGAGCAGTACTTC. Protein sequence: CASSVGLAGGTYEQYF.

This chain joins TRBV10-3 and TRBJ2-1, with D perhaps matching TRBD1 (8 bases). The CDR3 contains 21 residues. CDR1 is ENHRY, CDR2 SYGVKD, per germline. Trimming removed 0 bases from V and 0 bases from J, with 24 bases in between. This chain's CDR3 is CAISESGDRPPRESSYNEQFF. DNA for the CDR3: TGTGCCATCAGTGAGTCCGGGGACAGGCCACCGCGGGAGAGCTCCTACAATGAGCAGTTCTTC.

J is TRBJ1-5 and V is TRBV30; D is ambiguous. V was clipped by 0 bases and J by 2 bases, with 8 bases between them. The germline V gene has CDR1 GTSNPN and CDR2 SVGIG (reference sequence). The CDR3 has 14 amino acids. The CDR3 DNA is TGTGCCTGGAGTGTAAGGGCAGGCAATCAGCCCCAGCATTTT. Protein: CAWSVRAGNQPQHF.

The gene calls are TRBV24-1 and TRBJ1-1; a weak D match, TRBD1 (5 bases). The length of the CDR3 is 13 residues. Germline CDR1 is KGHDR and CDR2 is SFDVKD. V was clipped by 5 bases and J by 3 bases, with 9 bases between them. The DNA of the CDR3 is TGTGCCACCAGTGCCGGGGCTTACACTGAAGCTTTCTTT. It yields the protein CATSAGAYTEAFF.

The chain combines TRBV5-6 with TRBJ1-1; D is unresolved. This CDR3 is built from 13 residues. Germline V lookup: CDR1 SGHDT, CDR2 YYEEEE. V was trimmed by 4 bases and J by 8 bases, leaving 15 bases between them. The CDR3 sequence is CASSAYSFPEAFF. DNA of the CDR3: TGTGCCAGCAGCGCCTACAGTTTCCCCGAAGCTTTCTTT.

This chain uses TRBV19 with TRBJ2-5; 8 positions match TRBD2. The J segment lost 5 bases and the V segment lost 2 bases, leaving 7 bases of the junction unmatched. The CDR3 consists of 15 residues. Germline V gene data show CDR1 as LNHDA and CDR2 as SQIVND (reference sequence). CDR3 residues: CASSIIRGGWETQYF. The CDR3 DNA follows: TGTGCCAGTAGTATAATCCGCGGGGGGTGGGAGACCCAGTACTTC.

The rearrangement joins TRBV19 to TRBJ2-7; 8 bases are a match to TRBD2. CDR3 length: 15 amino acids. Germline V gene data show CDR1 as LNHDA and CDR2 as SQIVND (reference sequence). The trim removed 6 bases at V and 7 bases at J, leaving 14 bases unmatched. The CDR3 protein is CASRPRGLGAGEQYF. The CDR3 DNA reads as TGTGCCAGTAGACCCCGGGGACTAGGGGCAGGGGAGCAGTACTTC.

V is TRBV18 and J is TRBJ2-7; tentatively, D is TRBD1 (5 bases). V gave up 0 bases and J gave up 2 bases, with 11 bases separating them. Germline-derived CDR1 and CDR2 are KGHSH and LQKENI. This CDR3 spans 15 amino acids. CDR3 loop: CASSPPKGNTYEQYF. The DNA of the CDR3 is TGTGCCAGCTCACCACCTAAGGGGAACACCTACGAGCAGTACTTC.

The chain joins TRBV4-1 to TRBJ1-1; the D is unclear. Germline CDR1 and CDR2: MGHRA and YSYEKL. V was cut by 2 bases and J by 6 bases, with 13 bases left in between. The CDR3 runs to 14 residues. The CDR3 spells CASSQLATLSEAFF. DNA for the CDR3: TGCGCCAGCAGCCAACTTGCTACTCTATCTGAAGCTTTCTTT.

The V gene is TRBV4-3, the J gene TRBJ2-1; 7 nucleotides match TRBD1. The V and J ends lost 5 bases and 2 bases, in that order; junction bases with no gene match: 6. Per germline, CDR1 LGHNA and CDR2 YSLEER. This CDR3 is 15 amino acids long. The CDR3 protein is CASSEKTGTYNEQFF. CDR3 sequence (DNA): TGCGCCAGCAGCGAGAAGACAGGGACCTACAATGAGCAGTTCTTC.

The rearrangement joins TRBV5-5 to TRBJ2-5; D remains ambiguous. This CDR3 is built from 15 residues. CDR1 is SGHKS and CDR2 is YYEKEE in the germline V gene (reference sequence). V shed 1 base and J shed 2 bases, with 12 bases lying between them. The CDR3 protein is CASSLSVSSQETQYF. In nucleotides, the CDR3 is TGTGCCAGCAGCTTGTCGGTGTCCAGTCAAGAGACCCAGTACTTC. The full variable domain, in which reference TRBV5-5 and TRBJ2-5 provide the parts outside the CDR3, is DAGVTQSPTHLIKTRGQQVTLRCSPISGHKSVSWYQQVLGQGPQFIFQYYEKEERGRGNFPDRFSARQFPNYSSELNVNALLLGDSALYLCASSLSVSSQETQYFGPGTRLLVL.